The rows below give T cell receptor beta chains drawn from one sample of a study of beta chain features in type 1 diabetes. Profiled with immunoSEQ multiplex PCR; TCRdb holds only in-frame clones, not every one. The data contain around 250,000 clones, 14% of them seen just once; the ten biggest clones take up less than 0.02%. Sequenced sample: naive CD4+ T cells from blood. The receptors derive from a man aged 25 to 40 with type 1 diabetes. Each CDR3 is given with its conserved first and last residue. The D gene is left open where the match is weak. The size entry is marked missing in some rows and otherwise reads once, few, many or a size class.

clone size: once
CDR3 length: 15
V gene: TRBV5-1
D gene: TRBD1
J gene: TRBJ2-5
CDR3 DNA: TGCGCCAGCAGCTTGGCCCAGGGGGCTGGGGAGACCCAGTACTTC
CDR3 protein: CASSLAQGAGETQYF

clone size: -
CDR3 length: 14
V gene: TRBV7-9
D gene: TRBD1
J gene: TRBJ2-5
CDR3 DNA: TGTGCCAGCAGCTTCCCGGGACAGGGTGAGACCCAGTACTTC
CDR3 protein: CASSFPGQGETQYF

clone size: few
CDR3 length: 16
V gene: TRBV5-1
D gene: TRBD2
J gene: TRBJ2-1
CDR3 DNA: TGCGCCAGCAGGCGGACTAGCGGGACCATCTACAATGAGCAGTTCTTC
CDR3 protein: CASRRTSGTIYNEQFF

clone size: -
CDR3 length: 16
V gene: TRBV15
D gene: -
J gene: TRBJ1-4
CDR3 DNA: TGTGCCACCAGCAGAGGGGCAGGGGCTCGACGGGAAAAACTGTTTTTT
CDR3 protein: CATSRGAGARREKLFF

clone size: few
CDR3 length: 14
V gene: TRBV5-1
D gene: -
J gene: TRBJ2-3
CDR3 DNA: TGCGCCAGCGGAACGGGATGGGAGCTGGATACGCAGTATTTT
CDR3 protein: CASGTGWELDTQYF

clone size: few
CDR3 length: 16
V gene: TRBV5-4
D gene: -
J gene: TRBJ2-7
CDR3 DNA: TGTGCCAGCAGCTCGATCCCCCCGGGACAAACCTACGAGCAGTACTTC
CDR3 protein: CASSSIPPGQTYEQYF

clone size: few
CDR3 length: 14
V gene: TRBV5-1
D gene: -
J gene: TRBJ2-3
CDR3 DNA: TGCGCCAGCAGCATACCCCAGGGGACAGATACGCAGTATTTT
CDR3 protein: CASSIPQGTDTQYF

clone size: -
CDR3 length: 15
V gene: TRBV28
D gene: TRBD2
J gene: TRBJ2-1
CDR3 DNA: TGTGCCAGCAAAAGACTAGCGGGAGTTGGGAATGAGCAGTTCTTC
CDR3 protein: CASKRLAGVGNEQFF

clone size: few
CDR3 length: 14
V gene: TRBV25-1
D gene: -
J gene: TRBJ2-6
CDR3 DNA: TGTGCCAGTCAGGATGTCTCTGGGGCCAACGTCCTGACTTTC
CDR3 protein: CASQDVSGANVLTF

clone size: -
CDR3 length: 13
V gene: TRBV7-2
D gene: -
J gene: TRBJ2-1
CDR3 DNA: TGTGCCAGCCGGGACACACTATACAATGAGCAGTTCTTC
CDR3 protein: CASRDTLYNEQFF